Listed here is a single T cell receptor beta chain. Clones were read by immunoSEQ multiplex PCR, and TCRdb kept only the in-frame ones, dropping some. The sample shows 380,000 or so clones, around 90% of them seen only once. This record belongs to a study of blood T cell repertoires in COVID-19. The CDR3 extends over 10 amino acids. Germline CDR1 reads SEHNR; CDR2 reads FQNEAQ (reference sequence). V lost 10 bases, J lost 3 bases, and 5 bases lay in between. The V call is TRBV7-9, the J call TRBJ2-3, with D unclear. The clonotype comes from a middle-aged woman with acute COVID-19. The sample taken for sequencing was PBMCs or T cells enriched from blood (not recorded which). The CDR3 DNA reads TGTGCCACTTTTACAGATACGCAGTATTTT. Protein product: CATFTDTQYF. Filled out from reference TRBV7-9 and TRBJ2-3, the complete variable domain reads DTGVSQNPRHKITKRGQNVTFRCDPISEHNRLYWYRQTLGQGPEFLTYFQNEAQLEKSRLLSDRFSAERPKGSFSTLEIQRTEQGDSAMYLCATFTDTQYFGPGTRLTVL.